A selection of T cell receptor beta chains follows, all from one sample in a study of T cell responses to AZD1222 COVID-19 vaccine. Measured with immunoSEQ multiplex PCR; TCRdb has only the in-frame clones, and not every one. This table has 90,000 to 150,000 clones, about nine tenths appearing once. The material was peripheral blood, obtained on day 0 of AZD1222 vaccination. The receptors shown here come from an adult in good health. The CDR3 runs from the conserved cysteine through the conserved F or W.

cdr3_aa j_call v_call
CASRDRGSGANVLTF TRBJ2-6 TRBV19
CASSLRGSTDTQYF TRBJ2-3 TRBV5-6
CASSIDRGRGETQYF TRBJ2-5 TRBV5-4
CASSRQGLEQYF TRBJ2-7 TRBV6-2/TRBV6-3
CASSGAFRSEAFF TRBJ1-1 TRBV2
CASSEPGQGEDTQYF TRBJ2-3 TRBV4-1
CASSLRDWDTEAFF TRBJ1-1 TRBV7-9
CSVETQDWANKYF TRBJ2-7 TRBV29-1
CASSPRTGDSPLHF TRBJ1-6 TRBV19
CASGLNSGLVRDEQFF TRBJ2-1 TRBV12-5
CASSSHSILREPQHF TRBJ1-5 TRBV28
CASSARVARETQYF TRBJ2-5 TRBV7-2
CASSQVGQGGNTIYF TRBJ1-3 TRBV4-1
CAISERGRAVQPQHF TRBJ1-5 TRBV10-3
CASSLTGGVEKLFF TRBJ1-4 TRBV5-1
CASRVTGGYEQYF TRBJ2-7 TRBV28
CASSQEGGNTIYF TRBJ1-3 TRBV3-1/TRBV3-2
CASSFGRPTYEQYF TRBJ2-7 TRBV5-6
CASSPKSSGITYEQYF TRBJ2-7 TRBV4-2
CASSKERHPGGNQPQHF TRBJ1-5 TRBV21-1
CASSSPGTASGNTIYF TRBJ1-3 TRBV6-5
CASSSGQGPRNTIYF TRBJ1-3 TRBV7-8
CASTRGGGRPYEQYF TRBJ2-7 TRBV6-5
CASSPKGLADYNEQFF TRBJ2-1 TRBV7-9
CASSSGDYGYTF TRBJ1-2 TRBV2
CASSQDPGAAHTQYF TRBJ2-3 TRBV4-1
CSANGYTF TRBJ1-2 TRBV20-1
CASTQGDRGDGYTF TRBJ1-2 TRBV4-1
CASRKDSPAETQYF TRBJ2-5 TRBV19
CASSFSSYNEQFF TRBJ2-1 TRBV11-3
CASSAPLASAETQYF TRBJ2-5 TRBV2
CASSQQTYGYTF TRBJ1-2 TRBV3-1/TRBV3-2
CASSPTREFTEAFF TRBJ1-1 TRBV18
CASSYAASSYGYTF TRBJ1-2 TRBV6-5
CASSGGEGTYEQYF TRBJ2-7 TRBV2
CASRAGANVLTF TRBJ2-6 TRBV2
CASSLGTATTYEQYF TRBJ2-7 TRBV18
CASSLVGTVGEKLFF TRBJ1-4 TRBV7-2
CASSLDNPPALTDTQYF TRBJ2-3 TRBV11-2
CASSLIAGPNTGELFF TRBJ2-2 TRBV5-1
CASRISGSTDTQYF TRBJ2-3 TRBV5-1
CASSPQVSGTDTQYF TRBJ2-3 TRBV18
CASTRGGVNEQFF TRBJ2-1 TRBV27
CASSYGAGGYEQYF TRBJ2-7 TRBV6-5
CASSLEIDEQFF TRBJ2-1 TRBV27
CASSLPSSEKLFF TRBJ1-4 TRBV7-9
CASSVSGGRAYEQFF TRBJ2-1 TRBV9
CASSDSAGITEAFF TRBJ1-1 TRBV6-4
CASTPGGGGYTF TRBJ1-2 TRBV28
CASSLPWTGRNMSPQHF TRBJ1-5 TRBV28
CASSILSGTTGELFF TRBJ2-2 TRBV19
CAWSGRTGGTQPQHF TRBJ1-5 TRBV30
CASSLLASGSSVEQFF TRBJ2-1 TRBV3-1/TRBV3-2
CASSPGLAGAGELFF TRBJ2-2 TRBV3-1/TRBV3-2
CASEVRTARAKNIQYF TRBJ2-4 TRBV28
CASSLGPGLNYGYTF TRBJ1-2 TRBV7-2
CASTTIGGRTDTQYF TRBJ2-3 TRBV4-1